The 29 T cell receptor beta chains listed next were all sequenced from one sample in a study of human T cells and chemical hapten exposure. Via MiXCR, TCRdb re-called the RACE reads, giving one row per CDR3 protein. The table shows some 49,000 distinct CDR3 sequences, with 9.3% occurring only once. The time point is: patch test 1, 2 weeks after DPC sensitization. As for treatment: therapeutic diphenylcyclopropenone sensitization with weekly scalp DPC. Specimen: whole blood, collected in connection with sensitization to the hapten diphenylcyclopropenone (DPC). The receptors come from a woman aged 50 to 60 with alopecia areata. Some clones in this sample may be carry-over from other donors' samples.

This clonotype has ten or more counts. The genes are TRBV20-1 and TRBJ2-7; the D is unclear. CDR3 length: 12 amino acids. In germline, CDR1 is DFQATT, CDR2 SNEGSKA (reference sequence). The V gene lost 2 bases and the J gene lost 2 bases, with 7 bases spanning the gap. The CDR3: CSARPGPYEQYF. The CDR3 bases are TGCAGTGCTAGACCAGGCCCCTACGAGCAGTACTTC.

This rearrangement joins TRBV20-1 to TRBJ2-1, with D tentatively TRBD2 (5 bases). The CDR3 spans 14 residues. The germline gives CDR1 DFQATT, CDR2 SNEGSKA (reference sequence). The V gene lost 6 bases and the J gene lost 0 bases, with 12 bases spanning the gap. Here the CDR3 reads CSAVLGSSYNEQFF. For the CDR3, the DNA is TGCAGTGCGGTTCTAGGGAGCTCCTACAATGAGCAGTTCTTC.

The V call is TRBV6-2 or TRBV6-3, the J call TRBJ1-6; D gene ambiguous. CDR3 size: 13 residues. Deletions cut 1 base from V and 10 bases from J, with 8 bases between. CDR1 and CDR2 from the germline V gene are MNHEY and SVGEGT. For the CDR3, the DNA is TGTGCCAGCAGTTACTTTTCGAACTCACCCCTCCACTTT. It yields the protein CASSYFSNSPLHF.

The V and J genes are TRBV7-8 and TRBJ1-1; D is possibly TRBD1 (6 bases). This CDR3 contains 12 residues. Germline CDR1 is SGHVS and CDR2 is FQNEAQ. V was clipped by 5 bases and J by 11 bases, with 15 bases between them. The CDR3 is CASSEIQGSAFF. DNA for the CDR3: TGTGCCAGCAGCGAGATACAGGGTAGTGCTTTCTTT.

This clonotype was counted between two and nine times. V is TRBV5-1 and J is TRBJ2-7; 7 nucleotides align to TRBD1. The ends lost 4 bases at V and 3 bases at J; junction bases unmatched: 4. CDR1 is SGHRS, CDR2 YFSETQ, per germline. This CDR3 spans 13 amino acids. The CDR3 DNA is TGCGCCAGCAGCGGAGGACAGGTCTACGAGCAGTACTTC. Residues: CASSGGQVYEQYF.

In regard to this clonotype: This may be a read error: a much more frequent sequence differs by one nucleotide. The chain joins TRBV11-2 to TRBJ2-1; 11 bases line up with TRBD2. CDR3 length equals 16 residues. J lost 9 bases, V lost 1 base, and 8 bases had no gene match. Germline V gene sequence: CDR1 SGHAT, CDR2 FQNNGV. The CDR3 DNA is TGTGCCAGCAGCTTAGCAGGGACTAGCGGACACATTGAGCAGTTCTTC. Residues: CASSLAGTSGHIEQFF.

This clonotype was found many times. The CDR3 here is CASSLVWQRGDYGYTF. DNA of the CDR3: TGTGCCAGCAGCTTGGTCTGGCAGCGAGGGGACTATGGCTACACCTTC. V gene TRBV5-4 combines with J gene TRBJ1-2, with D perhaps matching TRBD1 (5 bases). Germline lookup yields CDR1 SGHNT and CDR2 YYREEE (reference sequence). The CDR3 extends over 16 amino acids. Trimming removed 0 bases at V and 3 bases at J, with 15 bases between.

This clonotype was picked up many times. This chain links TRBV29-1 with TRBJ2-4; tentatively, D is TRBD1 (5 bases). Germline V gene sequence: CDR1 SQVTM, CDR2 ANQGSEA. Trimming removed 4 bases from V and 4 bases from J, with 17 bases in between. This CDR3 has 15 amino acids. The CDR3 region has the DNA TGCAGCGTTGGACAGATTTGGGATGAAAAAAACATTCAGTACTTC. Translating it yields CSVGQIWDEKNIQYF. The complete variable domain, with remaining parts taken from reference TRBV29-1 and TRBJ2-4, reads SAVISQKPSRDICQRGTSLTIQCQVDSQVTMMFWYRQQPGQSLTLIATANQGSEATYESGFVIDKFPISRPNLTFSTLTVSNMSPEDSSIYLCSVGQIWDEKNIQYFGAGTRLSVL.

The DNA for the CDR3 is TGTGCCAGCAGCGACAGAGGCGGGAGACCCTACGAGCAGTACTTC. Translation gives CASSDRGGRPYEQYF. The rearrangement uses TRBV12-3 or TRBV12-4 and TRBJ2-7; 7 bases fit TRBD2. The CDR3 runs 15 residues. The V gene end was trimmed by 6 bases and the J gene end by 2 bases; junction bases not matched to a gene: 10.

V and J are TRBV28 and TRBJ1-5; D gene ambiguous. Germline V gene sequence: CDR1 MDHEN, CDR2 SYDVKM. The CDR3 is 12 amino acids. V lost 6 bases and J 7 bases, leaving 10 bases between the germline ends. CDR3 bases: TGTGCCAGCAGCCGGGCCCCCCAGCCCCAGCATTTT. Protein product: CASSRAPQPQHF.

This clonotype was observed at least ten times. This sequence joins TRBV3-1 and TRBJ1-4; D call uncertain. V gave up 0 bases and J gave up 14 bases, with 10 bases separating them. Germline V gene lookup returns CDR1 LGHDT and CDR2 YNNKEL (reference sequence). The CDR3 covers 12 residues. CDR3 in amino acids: CASSQDGVYLFF. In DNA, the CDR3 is TGTGCCAGCAGCCAAGACGGGGTCTATCTGTTTTTT.

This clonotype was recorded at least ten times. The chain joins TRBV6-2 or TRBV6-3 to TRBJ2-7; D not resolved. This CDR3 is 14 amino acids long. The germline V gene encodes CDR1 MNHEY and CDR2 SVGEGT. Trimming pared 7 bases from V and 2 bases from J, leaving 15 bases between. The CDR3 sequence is CASKSPERAYEQYF. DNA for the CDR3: TGTGCCAGCAAAAGTCCAGAGCGAGCCTACGAGCAGTACTTC.

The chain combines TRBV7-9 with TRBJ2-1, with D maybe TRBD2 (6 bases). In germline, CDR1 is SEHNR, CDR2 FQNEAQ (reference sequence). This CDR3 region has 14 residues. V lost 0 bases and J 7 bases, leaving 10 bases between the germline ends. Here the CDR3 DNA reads TGTGCCAGCAGCTTAGCGGGAGGAAAGAATGAGCAGTTCTTC. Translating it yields CASSLAGGKNEQFF. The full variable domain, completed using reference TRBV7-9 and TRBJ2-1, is DTGVSQNPRHKITKRGQNVTFRCDPISEHNRLYWYRQTLGQGPEFLTYFQNEAQLEKSRLLSDRFSAERPKGSFSTLEIQRTEQGDSAMYLCASSLAGGKNEQFFGPGTRLTVL.

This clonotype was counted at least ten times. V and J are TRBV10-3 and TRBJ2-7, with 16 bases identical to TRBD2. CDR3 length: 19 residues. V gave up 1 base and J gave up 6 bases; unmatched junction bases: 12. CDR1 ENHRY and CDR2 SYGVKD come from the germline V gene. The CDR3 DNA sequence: TGTGCCATCAGTGAGTTCCAACCCGGGACTAGCGGGAGGGGTGTCGAGCAGTACTTC. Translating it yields CAISEFQPGTSGRGVEQYF.

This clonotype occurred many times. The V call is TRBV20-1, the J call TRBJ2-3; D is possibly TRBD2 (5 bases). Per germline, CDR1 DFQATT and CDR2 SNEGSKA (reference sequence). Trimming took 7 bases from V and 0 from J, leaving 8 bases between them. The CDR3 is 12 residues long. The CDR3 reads CSVGISTDTQYF. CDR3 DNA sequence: TGCAGTGTCGGGATAAGCACAGATACGCAGTATTTT.

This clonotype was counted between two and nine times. CDR3 sequence: CATQGFSYNEQFF. CDR3 nucleotides: TGTGCTACCCAGGGGTTCTCCTACAATGAGCAGTTCTTC. The chain has TRBV6-6 and TRBJ2-1, with TRBD1 as a possible D gene (6 bases). The CDR3 contains 13 residues. Germline V CDR1 and CDR2: MNHNY, SVGAGI (reference sequence).

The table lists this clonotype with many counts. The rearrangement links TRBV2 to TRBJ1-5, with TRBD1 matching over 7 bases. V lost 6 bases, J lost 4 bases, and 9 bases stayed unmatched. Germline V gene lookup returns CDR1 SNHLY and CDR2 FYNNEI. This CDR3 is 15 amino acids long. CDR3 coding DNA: TGTGCCAGCAGAGATGGGACAGCCTCAAATCAGCCCCAGCATTTT. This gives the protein CASRDGTASNQPQHF. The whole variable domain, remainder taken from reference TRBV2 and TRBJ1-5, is EPEVTQTPSHQVTQMGQEVILRCVPISNHLYFYWYRQILGQKVEFLVSFYNNEISEKSEIFDDQFSVERPDGSNFTLKIRSTKLEDSAMYFCASRDGTASNQPQHFGDGTRLSIL.

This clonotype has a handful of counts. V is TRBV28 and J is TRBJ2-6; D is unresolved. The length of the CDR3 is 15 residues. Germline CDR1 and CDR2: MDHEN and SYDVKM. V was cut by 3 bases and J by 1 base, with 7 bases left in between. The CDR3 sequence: CASSFLGSGANVLTF. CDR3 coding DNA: TGTGCCAGCAGTTTTCTAGGGTCTGGGGCCAACGTCCTGACTTTC.

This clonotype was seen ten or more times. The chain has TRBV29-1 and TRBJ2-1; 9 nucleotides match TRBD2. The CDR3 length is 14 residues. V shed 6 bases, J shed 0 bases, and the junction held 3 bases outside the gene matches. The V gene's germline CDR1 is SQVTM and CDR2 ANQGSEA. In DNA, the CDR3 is TGCAGCGTCGGTAGCGGGAGCTCCTACAATGAGCAGTTCTTC. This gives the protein CSVGSGSSYNEQFF.

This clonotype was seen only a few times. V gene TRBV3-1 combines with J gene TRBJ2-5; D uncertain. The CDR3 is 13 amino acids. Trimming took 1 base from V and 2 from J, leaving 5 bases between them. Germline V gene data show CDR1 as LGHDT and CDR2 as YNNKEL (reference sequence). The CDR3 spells CASSQVRQETQYF. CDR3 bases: TGTGCCAGCAGCCAAGTTAGACAAGAGACCCAGTACTTC.

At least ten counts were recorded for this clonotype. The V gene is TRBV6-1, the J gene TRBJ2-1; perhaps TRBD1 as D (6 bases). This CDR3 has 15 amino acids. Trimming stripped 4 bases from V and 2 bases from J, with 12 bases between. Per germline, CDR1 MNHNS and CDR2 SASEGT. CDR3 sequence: CASSAKQGAYNEQFF. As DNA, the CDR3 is TGTGCCAGCAGTGCGAAACAGGGAGCCTACAATGAGCAGTTCTTC.

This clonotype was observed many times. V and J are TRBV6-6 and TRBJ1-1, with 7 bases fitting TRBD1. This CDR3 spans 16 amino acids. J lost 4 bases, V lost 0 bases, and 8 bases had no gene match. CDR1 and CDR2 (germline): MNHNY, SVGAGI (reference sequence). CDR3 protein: CASSYSGTGARTEAFF. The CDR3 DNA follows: TGTGCCAGCAGTTACTCCGGTACAGGGGCGCGCACTGAAGCTTTCTTT.

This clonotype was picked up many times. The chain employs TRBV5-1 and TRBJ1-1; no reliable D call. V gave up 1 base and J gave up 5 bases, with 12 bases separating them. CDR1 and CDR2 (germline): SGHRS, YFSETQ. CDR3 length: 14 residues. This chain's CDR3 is CASSLSVGETEAFF. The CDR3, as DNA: TGCGCCAGCAGCTTGTCGGTTGGGGAGACTGAAGCTTTCTTT. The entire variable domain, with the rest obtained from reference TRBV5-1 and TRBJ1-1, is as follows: KAGVTQTPRYLIKTRGQQVTLSCSPISGHRSVSWYQQTPGQGLQFLFEYFSETQRNKGNFPGRFSGRQFSNSRSEMNVSTLELGDSALYLCASSLSVGETEAFFGQGTRLTVV.

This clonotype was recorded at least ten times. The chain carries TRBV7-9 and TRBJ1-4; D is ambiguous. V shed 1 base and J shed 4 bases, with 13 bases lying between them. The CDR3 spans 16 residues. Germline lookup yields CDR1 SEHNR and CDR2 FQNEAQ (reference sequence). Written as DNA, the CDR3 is TGTGCCAGCAGCTTAGGGTCGGGCACTCGTAATGAAAAACTGTTTTTT. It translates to CASSLGSGTRNEKLFF.

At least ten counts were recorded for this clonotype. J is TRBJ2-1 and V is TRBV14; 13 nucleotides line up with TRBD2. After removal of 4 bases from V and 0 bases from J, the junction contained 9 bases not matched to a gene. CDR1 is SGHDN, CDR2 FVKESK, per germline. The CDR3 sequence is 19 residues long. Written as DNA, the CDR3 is TGTGCCAGCAGCCGCCGATTACTAGCGGGAGGGAGCTCCTACAATGAGCAGTTCTTC. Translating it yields CASSRRLLAGGSSYNEQFF.

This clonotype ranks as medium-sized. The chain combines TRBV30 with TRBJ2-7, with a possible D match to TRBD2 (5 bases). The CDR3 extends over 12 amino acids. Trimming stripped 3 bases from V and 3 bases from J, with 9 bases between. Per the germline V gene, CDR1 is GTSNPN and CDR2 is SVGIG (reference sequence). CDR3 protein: CAWRDFFYEQYF. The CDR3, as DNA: TGTGCCTGGAGGGACTTTTTCTACGAGCAGTACTTC.

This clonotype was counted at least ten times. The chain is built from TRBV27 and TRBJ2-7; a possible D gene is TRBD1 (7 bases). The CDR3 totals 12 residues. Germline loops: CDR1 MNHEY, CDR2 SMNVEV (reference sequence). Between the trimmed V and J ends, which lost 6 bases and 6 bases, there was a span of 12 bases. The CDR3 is CASREGASEQYF. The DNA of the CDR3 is TGTGCCAGCAGGGAGGGGGCTAGCGAGCAGTACTTC.

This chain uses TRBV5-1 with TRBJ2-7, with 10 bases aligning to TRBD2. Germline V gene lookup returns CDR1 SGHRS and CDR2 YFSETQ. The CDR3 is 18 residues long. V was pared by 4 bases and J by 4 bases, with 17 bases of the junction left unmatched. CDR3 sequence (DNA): TGCGCCAGCAGCCCGGACCCTCTCTGGGTAGCGGGAGGTTACGAGCAGTACTTC. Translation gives CASSPDPLWVAGGYEQYF.

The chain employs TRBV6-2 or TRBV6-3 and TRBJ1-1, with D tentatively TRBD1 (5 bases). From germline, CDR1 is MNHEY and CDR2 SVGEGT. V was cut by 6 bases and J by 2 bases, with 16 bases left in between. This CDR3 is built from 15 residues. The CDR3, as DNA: TGTGCCAGCAGCCCGCCCCCGGGGCGAAACACTGAAGCTTTCTTT. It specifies CASSPPPGRNTEAFF.